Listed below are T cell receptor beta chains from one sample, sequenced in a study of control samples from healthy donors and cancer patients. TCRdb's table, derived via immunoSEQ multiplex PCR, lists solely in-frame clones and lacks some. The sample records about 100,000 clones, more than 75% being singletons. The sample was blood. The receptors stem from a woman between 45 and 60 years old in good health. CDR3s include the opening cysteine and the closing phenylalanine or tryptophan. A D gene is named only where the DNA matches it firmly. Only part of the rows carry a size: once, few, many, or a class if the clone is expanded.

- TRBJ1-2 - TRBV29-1 TGCAGCGTGCTCGGGGGGGGCGCGATAGAAGGCTACACCTTC CSVLGGGAIEGYTF
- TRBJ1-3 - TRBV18 TGTGCCAGCTCACCGAATGACTCTGGAAACACCATATATTTT CASSPNDSGNTIYF
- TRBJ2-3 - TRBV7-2 TGTGCCAGCAGCTTAGAGGCCCCGGGGGCCACAGATACGCAGTATTTT CASSLEAPGATDTQYF
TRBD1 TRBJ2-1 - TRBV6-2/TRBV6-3 TGTGCCAGCAGTACAGCCGGGACAGGGGGCTACAATGAGCAGTTCTTC CASSTAGTGGYNEQFF
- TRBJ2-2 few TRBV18 TGTGCCAGCTCACCCCTTGACACCGGGGAGCTGTTTTTT CASSPLDTGELFF
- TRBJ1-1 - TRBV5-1 TGCGCCAGCAGCTTGGAGTGGGCGGTGAACACTGAAGCTTTCTTT CASSLEWAVNTEAFF
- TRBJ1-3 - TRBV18 TGTGCCAGCTCGGCCGATGGAAACACCATATATTTT CASSADGNTIYF
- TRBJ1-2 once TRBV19 TGTGCCAGTAGTATAGTTGGGACCATTAACTATGGCTACACCTTC CASSIVGTINYGYTF
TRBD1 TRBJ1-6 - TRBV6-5 TGTGCCAGCAGTACGACAGGGGGATCACCCCTCCACTTT CASSTTGGSPLHF
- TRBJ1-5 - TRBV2 TGTGCCAGCAGTGGAAGACGGGACAGCAATCAGCCCCAGCATTTT CASSGRRDSNQPQHF
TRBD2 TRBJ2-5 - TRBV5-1 TGCGCCAGCAGCTTGGGGACTAGCCCCCCAGGGACCCAGTACTTC CASSLGTSPPGTQYF
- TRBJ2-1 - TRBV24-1 TGTGCCACCAGTGATTGGAGCTCGTCGGCGGGTGAGCAGTTCTTC CATSDWSSSAGEQFF
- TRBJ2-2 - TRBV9 TGTGCCAGCATGGCGGATTTAACCGGGGAGCTGTTTTTT CASMADLTGELFF
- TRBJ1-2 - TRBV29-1 TGCAGCGTAGACTACAGGGTGGGCTATGGCTACACCTTC CSVDYRVGYGYTF
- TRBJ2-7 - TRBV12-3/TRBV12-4 TGTGCCAGCAGTCTACAAGCCCCCTCCGAGCAGTACTTC CASSLQAPSEQYF
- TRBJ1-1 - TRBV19 TGTGCCAGTACCTCAGTCGGGTTCCGCACTGAAGCTTTCTTT CASTSVGFRTEAFF
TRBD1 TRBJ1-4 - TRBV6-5 TGTGCCAGCAGCCACGACAGGGGAAGTGAAAAACTGTTTTTT CASSHDRGSEKLFF
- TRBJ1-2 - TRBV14 TGTGCCAGCAGCCAGGTCGCGGGGATGACTAACTATGGCTACACCTTC CASSQVAGMTNYGYTF
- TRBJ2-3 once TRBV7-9 TGTGCCAGCAGCTCCTCGACTGTTAGCGCAGATACGCAGTATTTT CASSSSTVSADTQYF
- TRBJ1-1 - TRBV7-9 TGTGCCAGCAGCTTAAGTGTGAACACTGAAGCTTTCTTT CASSLSVNTEAFF
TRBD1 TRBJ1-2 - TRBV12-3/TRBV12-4 TGTGCCAGCAGTTTTTTCAGGGGGCATGGCTACACCTTC CASSFFRGHGYTF
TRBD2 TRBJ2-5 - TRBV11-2 TGTGCCAGCCGGGGGGTGGGGGGGGTAGCGGATAAAGAGACCCAGTACTTC CASRGVGGVADKETQYF
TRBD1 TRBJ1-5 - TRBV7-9 TGTGCCAGCAGCTACGGACAGGGGGCGATCAATCAGCCCCAGCATTTT CASSYGQGAINQPQHF
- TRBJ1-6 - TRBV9 TGTGCCAGCAGCGTAGGCAGGGATAATTCACCCCTCCACTTT CASSVGRDNSPLHF
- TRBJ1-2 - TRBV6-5 TGTGCCAGCAGTTACTCGGGGGGGTTGGATGGCTACACCTTC CASSYSGGLDGYTF
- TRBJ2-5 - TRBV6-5 TGTGCCAGCAGCCGACGAGGGTGGGAGACCCAGTACTTC CASSRRGWETQYF
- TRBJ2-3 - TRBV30 TGTGCCTGGAAAGGATATAGGGTTCGCACAGATACGCAGTATTTT CAWKGYRVRTDTQYF
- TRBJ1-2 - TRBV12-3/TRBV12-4 TGTGCCAGCAGCCAGGGGAATGGCTACACCTTC CASSQGNGYTF
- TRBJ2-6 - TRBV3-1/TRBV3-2 TGTGCCAGCAGGGACTCTGGGGCCAACGTCCTGACTTTC CASRDSGANVLTF
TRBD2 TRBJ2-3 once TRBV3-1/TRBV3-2 TGTGCCAGCAGCTCCAGAGAGACTAGCGCATCCACAGATACGCAGTATTTT CASSSRETSASTDTQYF
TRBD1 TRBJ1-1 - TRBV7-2 TGTGCCAGCAGGTTAGGGGGCAGGGGCACTGAAGCTTTCTTT CASRLGGRGTEAFF
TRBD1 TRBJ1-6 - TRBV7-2 TGTGCCAGCAGCAGGACAGGGTTCGGCTCACCCCTCCACTTT CASSRTGFGSPLHF
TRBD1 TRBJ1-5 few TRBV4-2 TGTGCCAGCAGCCAAGAGGGAGGAACAGGGGGCGAGCCCCAGCATTTT CASSQEGGTGGEPQHF
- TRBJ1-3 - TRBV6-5 TGTGCCAGCAGCCCGGGGGGTGGCAGCACCATATATTTT CASSPGGGSTIYF
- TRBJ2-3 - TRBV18 TGTGCCAGCTCACCACCCTGGGGGACAGATACGCAGTATTTT CASSPPWGTDTQYF
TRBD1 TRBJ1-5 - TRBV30 TGTGCCTGGAGGAAGACAGGGAATCAGCCCCAGCATTTT CAWRKTGNQPQHF
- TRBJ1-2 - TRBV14 TGTGCCAGCAGCCCGTGGGAGGCAAGGAGCTATGGCTACACCTTC CASSPWEARSYGYTF
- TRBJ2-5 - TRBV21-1 TGTGCCAGCGCGAAAGAGACCCAGTACTTC CASAKETQYF
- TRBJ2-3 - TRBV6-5 TGTGCCGCGGGGAGTGGGCTTTTCACAGATACGCAGTATTTT CAAGSGLFTDTQYF
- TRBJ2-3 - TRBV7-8 TGTGCCAGCAGCTCAGGGATTTTGTTGGATACGCAGTATTTT CASSSGILLDTQYF
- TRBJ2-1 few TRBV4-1 TGCGCCAGCAGCCCGCTGACGGGACGGGATGAGCAGTTCTTC CASSPLTGRDEQFF
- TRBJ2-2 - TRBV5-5 TGTGCCAGCAGCTTGGGGCACCCGAACACCGGGGAGCTGTTTTTT CASSLGHPNTGELFF
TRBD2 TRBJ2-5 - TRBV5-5 TGTGCCAGCAGCGAAAGCGGGAGATGGGAGACCCAGTACTTC CASSESGRWETQYF
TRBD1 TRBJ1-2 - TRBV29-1 TGCAGCGCTGGGACAGGGGGATGGTATGGCTACACCTTC CSAGTGGWYGYTF
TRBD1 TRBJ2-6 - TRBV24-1 TGTGCCACCAGTGACCCGACAGGGACTGGGGCCAACGTCCTGACTTTC CATSDPTGTGANVLTF
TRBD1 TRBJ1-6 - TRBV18 TGTGCCAGCTCACCAAACGCAGGGGGAAATTCACCCCTCCACTTT CASSPNAGGNSPLHF
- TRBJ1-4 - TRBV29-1 TGCAGCGTTGGAATAGGGGTCGGCATTGAAAAACTGTTTTTT CSVGIGVGIEKLFF